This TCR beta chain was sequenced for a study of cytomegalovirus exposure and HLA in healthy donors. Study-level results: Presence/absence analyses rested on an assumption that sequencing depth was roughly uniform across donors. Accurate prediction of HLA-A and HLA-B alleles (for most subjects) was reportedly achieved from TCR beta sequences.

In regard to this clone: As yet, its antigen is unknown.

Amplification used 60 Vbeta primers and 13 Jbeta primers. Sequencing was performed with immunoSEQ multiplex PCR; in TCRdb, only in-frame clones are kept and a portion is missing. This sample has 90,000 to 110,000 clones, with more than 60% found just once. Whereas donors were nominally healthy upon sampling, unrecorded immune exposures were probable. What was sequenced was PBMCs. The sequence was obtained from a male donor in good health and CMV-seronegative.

The CDR3 DNA is TGTGCCAGCAGCGTAGCCCCGACAGGGGGAGGAAATGAGCAGTTCTTC. This codes for CASSVAPTGGGNEQFF. The chain uses TRBV9 and TRBJ2-1, with 9 bases that match TRBD1. CDR1 SGDLS and CDR2 YYNGEE come from the germline V gene. V lost 0 bases to trimming and J lost 7 bases; unmatched junction nucleotides: 8. The CDR3 runs 16 residues.